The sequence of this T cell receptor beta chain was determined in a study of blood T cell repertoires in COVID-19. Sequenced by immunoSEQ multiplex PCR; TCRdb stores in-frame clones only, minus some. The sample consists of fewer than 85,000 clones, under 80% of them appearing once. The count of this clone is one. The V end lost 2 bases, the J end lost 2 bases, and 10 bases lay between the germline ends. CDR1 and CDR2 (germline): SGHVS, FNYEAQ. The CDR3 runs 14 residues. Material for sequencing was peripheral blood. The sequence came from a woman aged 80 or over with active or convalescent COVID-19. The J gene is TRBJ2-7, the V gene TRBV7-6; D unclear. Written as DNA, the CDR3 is TGTGCCAGCAGCTTACTGGGTGACACCTACGAGCAGTACTTC. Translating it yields CASSLLGDTYEQYF.